The next 2 T cell receptor beta chains were all read from a single sample in a study of T-cell reconstitution after alpha-beta-depleted transplantation in children (dated by TCRdb to about 2016). Library construction relied on PCR. The sequencing machine was an Illumina HiSeq 2500. TCR libraries were prepared with molecular barcoding, using unique molecular identifiers to normalize TCRbeta repertoire quantification. TCRdb passed the public sequencing reads through fastp at Q25 and MiXCR, retaining productive beta sequences. Rows matching on CDR3 protein sequence are summarized as one entry with the most common DNA and genes. This sample comprises about 640,000 distinct CDR3 sequences, roughly 17% of them detected only once. Together, the top ten hold approximately 1.1% of the sample. Source: PBMCs from the stem cell graft donor, taken from the stem cell graft. The source of these receptors is a human donor who donated a stem cell graft to a child with acute myeloid leukemia.

There are many counts of this clonotype. The chain links TRBV20-1 to TRBJ2-1, with TRBD2 as a possible D gene (5 bases). V was clipped by 2 bases and J by 6 bases, with 8 bases between them. Germline CDR1 DFQATT, CDR2 SNEGSKA (reference sequence). This CDR3 has 12 amino acids. Here the CDR3 reads CSARWTSNEQFF. DNA of the CDR3: TGCAGTGCTAGATGGACTTCCAATGAGCAGTTCTTC.

The sample holds many counts of this clonotype. This chain uses TRBV10-3 with TRBJ2-5; D gene ambiguous. Germline values: CDR1 ENHRY, CDR2 SYGVKD. The CDR3 length is 14 residues. Trimming shortened V by 0 bases and J by 5 bases, and 10 bases separated the two germline ends. CDR3 bases: TGTGCCATCAGTGAGTCGAACCAATGGGAGACCCAGTACTTC. Translating gives CAISESNQWETQYF.